The 14 T cell receptor beta chains presented below share a single source sample, sequenced in a study of shared clonotypes between healthy human individuals (TCRdb year 2020). To prepare the library, the immunoSEQ multiplex PCR assay was applied. Here the immuneACCESS table is served through TCRdb, limited to in-frame sequences with V and J called. Missing clones are a known gap in these copies; in checked studies unresolved V genes cover under half, and the rest lacks a known reason. This sample holds about 730,000 clones; around 77% were observed only once. Of the sample, about 1.8% is held by the ten largest clones. The sequenced sample consisted of memory CD4+ T cells sorted from blood. The meaning of the sample's cell subset or site label: CD45RA-negative fraction. All receptors derive from a woman aged 25 to 39 in good health.

The chain couples TRBV5-1 to TRBJ1-5; no clear D. Germline-derived CDR1 and CDR2 are SGHRS and YFSETQ. V shed 1 base and J shed 6 bases, with 14 bases lying between them. The length of the CDR3 is 15 residues. This chain's CDR3 is CASSLSGGLSQPQHF. The CDR3 region has the DNA TGCGCCAGCAGCTTGTCGGGCGGGCTCAGTCAGCCCCAGCATTTT.

Points on this clone: Additional DNA sequences in this sample encode the identical CDR3. The chain has TRBV18 and TRBJ2-7; 7 bases line up with TRBD2. With 1 base clipped from V and 3 bases from J, the junction kept 0 bases outside the gene matches. Looked up from germline, CDR1 is KGHSH and CDR2 is LQKENI. The CDR3 is made up of 13 amino acids. The CDR3 spells CASSPRGSYEQYF. DNA for the CDR3: TGTGCCAGCTCACCACGCGGGAGCTACGAGCAGTACTTC.

The chain links TRBV18 to TRBJ2-6; D call uncertain. V dropped 0 bases and J dropped 2 bases, with 2 bases sitting between them. The CDR3 is 14 amino acids. Germline V lookup: CDR1 KGHSH, CDR2 LQKENI. DNA of the CDR3: TGTGCCAGCTCACCACCCACTGGGGCCAACGTCCTGACTTTC. Protein: CASSPPTGANVLTF.

The sample holds one count of this clone. V gene TRBV7-8 combines with J gene TRBJ2-7, with 9 bases that match TRBD2. The trim removed 7 bases at V and 2 bases at J, leaving 18 bases unmatched. This CDR3 comprises 18 residues. The V gene's germline CDR1 is SGHVS and CDR2 FQNEAQ. The CDR3 DNA sequence: TGTGCCAGCATTTCTCGAGCGGGCCCGACTAGCGGTGCCTACGAGCAGTACTTC. Translating gives CASISRAGPTSGAYEQYF.

The CDR3 DNA reads as TGTGCCAGTAACCTAGGGGGGGGAGAGACCCAGTACTTC. Translated: CASNLGGGETQYF. J is TRBJ2-5 and V is TRBV19; maybe TRBD2 (7 bases). This CDR3 is 13 amino acids long. The germline CDR1 and CDR2 sequences are LNHDA and SQIVND (reference sequence). Between the trimmed V and J ends, which lost 7 bases and 4 bases, there was a span of 13 bases. Based on the CDR3 plus reference TRBV19 and TRBJ2-5, the full variable domain is DGGITQSPKYLFRKEGQNVTLSCEQNLNHDAMYWYRQDPGQGLRLIYYSQIVNDFQKGDIAEGYSVSREKKESFPLTVTSAQKNPTAFYLCASNLGGGETQYFGPGTRLLVL.

In its sample, this clone was seen a few times. The chain joins TRBV4-1 to TRBJ1-5; D might be TRBD1 (6 bases). Germline loops: CDR1 MGHRA, CDR2 YSYEKL. Trimming took off 4 bases at V and 2 bases at J, with 18 bases between the two ends. This CDR3 has 17 amino acids. The CDR3 sequence: CASSPIGGTNRNQPQHF. CDR3 coding DNA: TGCGCCAGCAGCCCCATAGGGGGGACAAATCGCAATCAGCCCCAGCATTTT.

V is TRBV4-1 and J is TRBJ2-7; 7 nucleotides align to TRBD2. This CDR3 is built from 15 residues. The germline V gene has CDR1 MGHRA and CDR2 YSYEKL. V shed 0 bases, J shed 3 bases, and the junction held 5 bases outside the gene matches. As DNA, the CDR3 is TGCGCCAGCAGCCAAGAAAAGCGGGATGACTACGAGCAGTACTTC. Encoded protein: CASSQEKRDDYEQYF.

A note on this clone: The sample carries other DNA sequences with the same CDR3. The chain recombines TRBV7-2 with TRBJ2-1; D is unclear. The germline V gene has CDR1 SGHTA and CDR2 FQGNSA. With 1 base removed from V and 2 bases from J, the gap between germline ends came to 6 bases. There are 14 residues in the CDR3. For the CDR3, the DNA is TGTGCCAGCAGCTTAGGCTCAACCTACAATGAGCAGTTCTTC. Its protein product is CASSLGSTYNEQFF.

A single count supports this clone. This chain uses TRBV27 with TRBJ1-4, with D unresolved. Looked up from germline, CDR1 is MNHEY and CDR2 is SMNVEV (reference sequence). The V gene lost 6 bases and the J gene lost 4 bases, with 12 bases spanning the gap. This CDR3 has 14 amino acids. The CDR3 sequence is CASSKRAINEKLFF. The CDR3 DNA reads TGTGCCAGCAGCAAGCGAGCCATTAATGAAAAACTGTTTTTT.

In its sample, this clone was seen a few times. This chain connects TRBV7-9 to TRBJ2-5, with 10 bases that match TRBD2. The V segment lost 5 bases and the J segment 0 bases; nucleotides outside the gene matches: 3. The CDR3 is made up of 15 amino acids. Germline CDR1 reads SEHNR; CDR2 reads FQNEAQ (reference sequence). In DNA, the CDR3 is TGTGCCAGCAGCCGGACTAGCGGACACCAAGAGACCCAGTACTTC. It yields the protein CASSRTSGHQETQYF.

The count of this clone is one. V usage is TRBV5-6 and J usage is TRBJ2-1; D not certain. Per the germline V gene, CDR1 is SGHDT and CDR2 is YYEEEE. The CDR3 spans 11 residues. Trimming shortened V by 4 bases and J by 7 bases, and 6 bases separated the two germline ends. CDR3 region: CASSRENEQFF. The CDR3 DNA sequence: TGTGCCAGCAGCAGGGAAAATGAGCAGTTCTTC.

The CDR3 sequence: CASSERSSGRAVDTQYF. DNA of the CDR3: TGTGCCAGCAGCGAAAGGTCCAGCGGGAGGGCCGTGGATACGCAGTATTTT. The V and J genes are TRBV7-9 and TRBJ2-3, with 10 nucleotides matching TRBD2. CDR1 and CDR2 (germline): SEHNR, FQNEAQ (reference sequence). The CDR3 runs to 17 residues. The ends lost 5 bases at V and 6 bases at J; junction bases unmatched: 14.

V and J are TRBV7-2 and TRBJ1-4; D remains unclear. CDR1 is SGHTA, CDR2 FQGNSA, per germline. This CDR3 region has 15 residues. Trimming stripped 2 bases from V and 4 bases from J, with 11 bases between. CDR3 DNA sequence: TGTGCCAGCAGCTTACTCGGGGTGGTTAATGAAAAACTGTTTTTT. Encoded protein: CASSLLGVVNEKLFF.

This clone occurred a few times. A much more abundant neighbour one base away suggests this may be a read error. The same CDR3 is also encoded by other DNA sequences in this sample. The chain employs TRBV30 and TRBJ1-6, with a weak D call TRBD1 (5 bases). This CDR3 has 13 amino acids. Germline assignment: CDR1 GTSNPN and CDR2 SVGIG (reference sequence). Deletions cut 0 bases from V and 7 bases from J, with 7 bases between. The CDR3 nucleotides are TGTGCCTGGAGTGTACGGGGGAATTCACCCCTCCACTTT. This codes for CAWSVRGNSPLHF.